Detailed here is one TCR beta chain. This record belongs to a study of T cell clonotyping in hematopoietic cell transplantation. Clones were sequenced by immunoSEQ multiplex PCR, and TCRdb holds only the in-frame ones, with some missing. The data contain over 5,000 clones, over 90% of them singletons. V dropped 4 bases and J dropped 2; count of bases not matched to a gene: 3. The germline gives CDR1 SGHRS, CDR2 YFSETQ. CDR3 length: 16 amino acids. Here the sequenced sample was peripheral blood mononuclear cells, taken 100 days after allogeneic stem cell transplant. This chain joins TRBV5-1 and TRBJ2-6; 10 bases match TRBD1. This receptor was taken from a female patient aged 45-65 years who had an allogeneic stem cell transplant from an unrelated donor, so T cells may come from the graft donor. Some clones in this sample may be carry-over from other donors' samples. CDR3: CASSETGGAGANVLTF. The CDR3 region has the DNA TGCGCCAGCAGCGAGACAGGGGGCGCTGGGGCCAACGTCCTGACTTTC.